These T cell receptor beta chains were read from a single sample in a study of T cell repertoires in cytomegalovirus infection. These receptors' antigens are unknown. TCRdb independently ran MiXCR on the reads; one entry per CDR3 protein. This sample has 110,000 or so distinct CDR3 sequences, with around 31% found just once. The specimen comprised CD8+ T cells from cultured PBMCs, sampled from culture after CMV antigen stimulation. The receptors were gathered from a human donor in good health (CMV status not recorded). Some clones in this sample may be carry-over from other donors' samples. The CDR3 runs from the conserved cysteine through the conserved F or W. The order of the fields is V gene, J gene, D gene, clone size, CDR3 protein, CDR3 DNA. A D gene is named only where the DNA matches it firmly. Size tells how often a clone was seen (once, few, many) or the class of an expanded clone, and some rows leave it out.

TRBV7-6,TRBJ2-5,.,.,CASSPKGGQETQYF,TGTGCCAGCAGCCCCAAGGGGGGCCAAGAGACCCAGTACTTC
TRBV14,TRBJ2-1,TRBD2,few,CASSPLSGSRAHEQFF,TGTGCCAGCAGCCCGCTGAGCGGGAGCCGGGCCCATGAGCAGTTCTTC
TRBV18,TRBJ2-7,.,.,CASSPKWEQYF,TGTGCCAGCTCACCCAAGTGGGAGCAGTACTTC
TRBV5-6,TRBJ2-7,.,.,CASSLDPNSYEQYF,TGTGCCAGCAGCTTGGACCCTAACTCCTACGAGCAGTACTTC
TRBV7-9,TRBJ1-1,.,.,CASSLTPGDTEAFF,TGTGCCAGCAGCTTAACGCCAGGGGACACTGAAGCTTTCTTT
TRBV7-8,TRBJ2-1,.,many,CASSLAFAGYNEQFF,TGTGCCAGCAGCTTAGCATTTGCCGGTTACAATGAGCAGTTCTTC
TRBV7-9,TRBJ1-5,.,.,CASSLVSGIEDQPQHF,TGTGCCAGCAGCTTAGTTTCGGGAATAGAGGATCAGCCCCAGCATTTT
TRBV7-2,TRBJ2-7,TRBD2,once,CASSLGLAGGPVIKYEQYF,TGTGCCAGCAGCTTAGGACTAGCGGGGGGGCCGGTGATCAAATACGAGCAGTACTTC
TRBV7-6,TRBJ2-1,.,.,CASSLALYNEQFF,TGTGCCAGCAGCTTAGCATTATACAATGAGCAGTTCTTC
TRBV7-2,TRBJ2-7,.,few,CASSLNRGGGHEQYF,TGTGCCAGCAGCTTAAATAGGGGGGGGGGCCACGAGCAGTACTTC
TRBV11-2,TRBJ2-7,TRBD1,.,CASSHEWDRDGEQYF,TGTGCCAGCAGTCATGAGTGGGACAGGGATGGGGAGCAGTACTTC
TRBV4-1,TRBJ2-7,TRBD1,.,CASSQETGGLYEQYF,TGCGCCAGCAGCCAAGAGACAGGGGGACTCTACGAGCAGTACTTC
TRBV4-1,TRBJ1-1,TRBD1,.,CASSRADRGFTEAFF,TGCGCCAGCAGCAGAGCGGACAGGGGATTCACTGAAGCTTTCTTT
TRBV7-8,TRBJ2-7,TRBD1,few,CASSPRDRRYEQYF,TGTGCCAGCAGCCCCCGGGACAGGCGCTACGAGCAGTACTTC
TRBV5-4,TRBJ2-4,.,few,CASSPEKQGAKNIQYF,TGTGCCAGCAGCCCGGAGAAACAGGGAGCCAAAAACATTCAGTACTTC
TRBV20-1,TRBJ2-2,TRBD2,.,CSARSWEAGYNTGELFF,TGCAGTGCTAGATCTTGGGAAGCGGGATACAACACCGGGGAGCTGTTTTTT
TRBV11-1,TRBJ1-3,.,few,CASSFGRNTIYF,TGTGCCAGCAGCTTCGGAAGAAACACCATATATTTT
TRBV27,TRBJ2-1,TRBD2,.,CASSSWLAGNNEQFF,TGTGCCAGCAGTTCATGGCTAGCGGGGAACAATGAGCAGTTCTTC
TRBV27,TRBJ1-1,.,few,CASSPARYTEAFF,TGTGCCAGCAGTCCGGCCAGATACACTGAAGCTTTCTTT
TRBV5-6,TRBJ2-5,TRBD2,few,CASSAPLAGGLYQETQYF,TGTGCCAGCAGCGCCCCACTGGCGGGGGGATTGTACCAAGAGACCCAGTACTTC
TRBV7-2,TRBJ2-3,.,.,CASNRGTDTQYF,TGTGCCAGCAATAGGGGCACAGATACGCAGTATTTT
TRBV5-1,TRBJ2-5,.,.,CASSWASGIGETQYF,TGCGCCAGCAGCTGGGCATCAGGGATCGGAGAGACCCAGTACTTC
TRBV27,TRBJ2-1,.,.,CASSPPSGYNEQFF,TGTGCCAGCAGCCCCCCGTCAGGGTACAATGAGCAGTTCTTC
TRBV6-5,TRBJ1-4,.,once,CASSRTTKFRGNEKLFF,TGTGCCAGCAGCCGGACAACCAAATTTAGAGGAAATGAAAAACTGTTTTTT
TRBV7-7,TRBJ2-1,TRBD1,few,CASSFGTGAAEQFF,TGTGCTAGCAGCTTCGGGACAGGGGCGGCTGAGCAGTTCTTC
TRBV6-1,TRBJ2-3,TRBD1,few,CASSEWGQGAYVFTDTQYF,TGTGCCAGCAGTGAATGGGGACAGGGGGCCTACGTCTTCACAGATACGCAGTATTTT
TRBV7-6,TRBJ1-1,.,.,CASSLAQNTEAFF,TGTGCCAGCAGCTTAGCACAGAACACTGAAGCTTTCTTT
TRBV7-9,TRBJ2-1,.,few,CASSSPVVDNEQFF,TGTGCCAGCAGCTCCCCGGTGGTCGACAATGAGCAGTTCTTC
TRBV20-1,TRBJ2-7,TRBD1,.,CSATTGNEQYF,TGCAGTGCAACGACAGGGAATGAGCAGTACTTC
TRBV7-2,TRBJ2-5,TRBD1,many,CASSLAYGTGRQETQYF,TGTGCCAGCAGCTTAGCCTATGGGACAGGGCGACAAGAGACCCAGTACTTC
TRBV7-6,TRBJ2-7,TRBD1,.,CASSLGGGQGSYEQYF,TGTGCCAGCAGCTTAGGAGGGGGACAGGGCTCCTACGAGCAGTACTTC
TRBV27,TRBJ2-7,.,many,CASSLSPHTAYEQYF,TGTGCCAGCAGCCTATCCCCTCACACCGCCTACGAGCAGTACTTC
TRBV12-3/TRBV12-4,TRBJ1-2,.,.,CASSLWHLYGYTF,TGTGCCAGCAGTTTGTGGCATCTCTATGGCTACACCTTC
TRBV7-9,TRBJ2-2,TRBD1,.,CASSFRDRGTTGELFF,TGTGCCAGCAGCTTCCGGGACAGGGGGACCACCGGGGAGCTGTTTTTT
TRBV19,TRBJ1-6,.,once,CASSITSTLHF,TGTGCCAGTAGTATCACCTCGACCCTCCACTTT
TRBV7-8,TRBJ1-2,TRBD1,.,CASSAQQGFYGYTF,TGTGCCAGCAGCGCGCAACAGGGGTTCTATGGCTACACCTTC
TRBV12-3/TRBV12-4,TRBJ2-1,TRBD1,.,CASRQGGPNEQFF,TGTGCTTCACGACAGGGGGGACCCAATGAGCAGTTCTTC
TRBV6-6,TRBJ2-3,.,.,CASSAPTDTDTQYF,TGTGCCAGCAGTGCCCCGACAGACACAGATACGCAGTATTTT
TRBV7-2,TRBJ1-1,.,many,CASSFDGGTEAFF,TGTGCCAGCAGTTTCGACGGAGGCACTGAAGCTTTCTTT
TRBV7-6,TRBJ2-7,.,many,CASSLDLGAESEQYF,TGTGCCAGCAGCTTAGATCTGGGGGCCGAATCCGAGCAGTACTTC
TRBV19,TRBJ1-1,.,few,CASSDGFWTAGGPNTEAFF,TGTGCCAGTAGCGATGGTTTTTGGACAGCGGGAGGCCCGAACACTGAAGCTTTCTTT
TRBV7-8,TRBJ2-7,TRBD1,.,CASSSWTGIYEQYF,TGTGCCAGCAGCTCTTGGACAGGGATCTACGAGCAGTACTTC
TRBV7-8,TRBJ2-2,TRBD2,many,CASSYTSGGYTGELFF,TGTGCCAGCAGCTACACTAGCGGGGGATATACCGGGGAGCTGTTTTTT
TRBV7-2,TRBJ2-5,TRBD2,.,CASSWKTRLAGGTETQYF,TGTGCCAGCAGCTGGAAAACACGACTAGCGGGGGGGACGGAGACCCAGTACTTC
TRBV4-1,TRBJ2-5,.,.,CASSPLLGQFQETQYF,TGCGCCAGCAGCCCCCTACTAGGACAGTTCCAAGAGACCCAGTACTTC
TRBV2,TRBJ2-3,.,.,CASVGNLLSTDTQYF,TGTGCCAGCGTCGGGAACCTGCTTAGCACAGATACGCAGTATTTT
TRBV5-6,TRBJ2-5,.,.,CASSAVGEETQYF,TGTGCCAGCAGCGCGGTCGGGGAAGAGACCCAGTACTTC
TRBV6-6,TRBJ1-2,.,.,CASSIDWIDGYTF,TGTGCCAGCAGCATAGACTGGATCGACGGCTACACCTTC
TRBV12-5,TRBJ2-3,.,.,CASGLQYF,TGTGCTAGTGGTCTCCAGTATTTT
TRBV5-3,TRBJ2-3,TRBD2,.,CASPLRGGRLGTQYF,TGTGCCAGCCCCCTGCGGGGGGGCCGATTGGGTACGCAGTATTTT